These 10 T cell receptor beta chains were all obtained from the same sample, sequenced in a study of cytomegalovirus exposure and HLA in healthy donors (dated by TCRdb to about 2017). The library was obtained by the immunoSEQ multiplex PCR assay. A mixture of 60 forward primers for TCR Vbeta segments and 13 reverse primers for TCR Jbeta segments was used in the multiplex PCR. As stored in TCRdb, this immuneACCESS dataset retains in-frame rearrangements with V and J assigned. A fraction of the clones does not appear; measured against another copy, unresolved V genes explain less than half of the discrepancy, and the remainder lacks a known reason. The sample table contains 55,000 to 80,000 clones; only one count was recorded for about 71% of them. Over 7.5% of the sample rests with the top ten. Sequences were obtained from PBMCs. These receptors all come from a man in his sixties in good health and CMV-seropositive.

The chain links TRBV5-1 to TRBJ1-4; a weak D match, TRBD1 (5 bases). This CDR3 has 14 residues. Trimming stripped 0 bases from V and 6 bases from J, with 9 bases between. CDR1 and CDR2 (germline): SGHRS, YFSETQ. The CDR3 DNA sequence: TGCGCCAGCAGCTTGGCAGGGTTAGATGAAAAACTGTTTTTT. Residues: CASSLAGLDEKLFF.

The chain links TRBV4-1 to TRBJ2-1; TRBD1 might be the D (5 bases). This CDR3 contains 16 residues. The ends were cut back, 0 bases at V and 3 bases at J, with 12 bases in the middle. Germline assignment: CDR1 MGHRA and CDR2 YSYEKL. CDR3 sequence reads: CASSQESGLDYNEQFF. CDR3 nucleotide sequence: TGCGCCAGCAGCCAAGAGTCAGGGTTGGACTACAATGAGCAGTTCTTC.

The chain links TRBV13 to TRBJ1-2; possibly TRBD1 for D (6 bases). Germline lookup yields CDR1 PRHDT and CDR2 FYEKMQ (reference sequence). With 4 bases removed from V and 5 bases from J, the gap between germline ends came to 14 bases. The CDR3 has 14 residues. The CDR3 loop is CASSSTGGGYGYTF. Here the CDR3 DNA reads TGTGCCAGCAGCTCCACGGGAGGGGGTTATGGCTACACCTTC.

This chain links TRBV11-3 with TRBJ2-3; 9 bases match TRBD2. The CDR3 runs to 16 residues. CDR1 and CDR2 from the germline V gene are SGHNT and YENEEA. J was trimmed by 2 bases and V by 5 bases; bases with no gene match: 8. CDR3 DNA: TGTGCCAGCAGCCCCCGGCGGGGGGGCCTCACAGATACGCAGTATTTT. Residues: CASSPRRGGLTDTQYF. Full variable domain (missing parts from reference TRBV11-3 and TRBJ2-3): EAGVVQSPRYKIIEKKQPVAFWCNPISGHNTLYWYLQNLGQGPELLIRYENEEAVDDSQLPKDRFSAERLKGVDSTLKIQPAELGDSAVYLCASSPRRGGLTDTQYFGPGTRLTVL.

This chain connects TRBV7-6 to TRBJ2-3; 11 positions agree with TRBD1. With V trimmed by 5 bases and J by 6 bases, 4 bases remained unmatched. This CDR3 is 14 amino acids long. In germline, CDR1 is SGHVS, CDR2 FNYEAQ. The CDR3 reads CASSRTGGSDTQYF. The DNA of the CDR3 is TGTGCCAGCAGCCGGACAGGGGGCTCGGATACGCAGTATTTT.

This chain uses TRBV4-1 with TRBJ2-5; 7 bases fit TRBD2. The CDR3 is 18 amino acids. The V segment lost 1 base and the J segment 4 bases; nucleotides outside the gene matches: 15. The germline V gene encodes CDR1 MGHRA and CDR2 YSYEKL. The CDR3 is CASSQALTGGTVRETQYF. DNA for the CDR3: TGCGCCAGCAGCCAAGCTCTAACGGGGGGAACCGTAAGAGAGACCCAGTACTTC.

This chain uses TRBV7-6 with TRBJ2-7, with 8 bases identical to TRBD1. This CDR3 comprises 15 residues. The V gene's germline CDR1 is SGHVS and CDR2 FNYEAQ. V was clipped by 5 bases and J by 2 bases; unmatched bases: 8. For the CDR3, the DNA is TGTGCCAGCAGCCCCCGGACAGGGAACCCCTACGAGCAGTACTTC. This gives the protein CASSPRTGNPYEQYF.

The chain is built from TRBV29-1 and TRBJ2-1, with D perhaps matching TRBD1 (5 bases). The V and J ends lost 6 bases and 1 base respectively, with 10 bases between them. The CDR3 is 13 amino acids. Germline CDR1 is SQVTM and CDR2 is ANQGSEA. The CDR3 DNA is TGCAGCGTGACAGAGATATCCTACAATGAGCAGTTCTTC. It specifies CSVTEISYNEQFF.

V gene TRBV19 combines with J gene TRBJ2-2, with 9 bases that match TRBD2. V lost 6 bases and J lost 0; bases outside the gene matches: 2. Germline V gives CDR1 LNHDA, CDR2 SQIVND (reference sequence). The CDR3 is made up of 15 amino acids. CDR3 nucleotide sequence: TGTGCCAGTAGGACTAGCGGCTCGAACACCGGGGAGCTGTTTTTT. Protein product: CASRTSGSNTGELFF. Filled out from reference TRBV19 and TRBJ2-2, the complete variable domain reads DGGITQSPKYLFRKEGQNVTLSCEQNLNHDAMYWYRQDPGQGLRLIYYSQIVNDFQKGDIAEGYSVSREKKESFPLTVTSAQKNPTAFYLCASRTSGSNTGELFFGEGSRLTVL.

The rearrangement joins TRBV6-5 to TRBJ1-6; unclear D gene. Germline V gene sequence: CDR1 MNHEY, CDR2 SVGAGI. V was trimmed by 10 bases and J by 0 bases, leaving 10 bases between them. The CDR3 length is 14 residues. CDR3 coding DNA: TGTGCCACCCTACAGAGCTCCTATAATTCACCCCTCCACTTT. This encodes CATLQSSYNSPLHF.